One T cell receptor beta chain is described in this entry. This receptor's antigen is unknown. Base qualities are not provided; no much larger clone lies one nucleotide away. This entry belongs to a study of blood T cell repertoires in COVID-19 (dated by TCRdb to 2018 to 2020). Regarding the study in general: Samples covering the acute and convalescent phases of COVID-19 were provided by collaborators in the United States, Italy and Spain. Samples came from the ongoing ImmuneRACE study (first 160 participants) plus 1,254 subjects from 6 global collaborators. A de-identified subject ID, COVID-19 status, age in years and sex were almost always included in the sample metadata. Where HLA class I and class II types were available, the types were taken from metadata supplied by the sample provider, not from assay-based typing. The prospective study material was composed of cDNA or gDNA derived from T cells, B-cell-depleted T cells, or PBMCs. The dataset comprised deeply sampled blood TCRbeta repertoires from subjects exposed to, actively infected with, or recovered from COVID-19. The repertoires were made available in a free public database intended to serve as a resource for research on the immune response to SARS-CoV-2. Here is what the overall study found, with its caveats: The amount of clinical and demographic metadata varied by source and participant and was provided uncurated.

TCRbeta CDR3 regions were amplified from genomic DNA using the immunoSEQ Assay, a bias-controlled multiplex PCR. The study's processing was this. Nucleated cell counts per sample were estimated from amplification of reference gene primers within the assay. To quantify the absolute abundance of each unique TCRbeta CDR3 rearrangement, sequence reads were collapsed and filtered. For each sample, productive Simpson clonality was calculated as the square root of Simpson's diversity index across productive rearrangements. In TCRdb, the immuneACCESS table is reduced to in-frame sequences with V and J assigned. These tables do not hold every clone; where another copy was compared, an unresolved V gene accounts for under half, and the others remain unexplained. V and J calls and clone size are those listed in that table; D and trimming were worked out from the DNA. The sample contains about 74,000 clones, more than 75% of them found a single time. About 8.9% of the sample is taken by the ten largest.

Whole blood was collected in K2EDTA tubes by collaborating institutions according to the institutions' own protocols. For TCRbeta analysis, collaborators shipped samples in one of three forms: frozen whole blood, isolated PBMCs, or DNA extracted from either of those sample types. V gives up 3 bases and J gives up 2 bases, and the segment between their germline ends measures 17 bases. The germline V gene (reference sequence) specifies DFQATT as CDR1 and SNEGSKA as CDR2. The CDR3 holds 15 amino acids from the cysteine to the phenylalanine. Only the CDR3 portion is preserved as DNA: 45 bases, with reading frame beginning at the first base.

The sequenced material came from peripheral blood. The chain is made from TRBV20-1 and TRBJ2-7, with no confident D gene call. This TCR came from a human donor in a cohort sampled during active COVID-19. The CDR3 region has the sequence CSASSSLKHTYEQYF. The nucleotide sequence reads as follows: TGCAGTGCTAGTTCCAGTCTCAAACATACCTACGAGCAGTACTTC.